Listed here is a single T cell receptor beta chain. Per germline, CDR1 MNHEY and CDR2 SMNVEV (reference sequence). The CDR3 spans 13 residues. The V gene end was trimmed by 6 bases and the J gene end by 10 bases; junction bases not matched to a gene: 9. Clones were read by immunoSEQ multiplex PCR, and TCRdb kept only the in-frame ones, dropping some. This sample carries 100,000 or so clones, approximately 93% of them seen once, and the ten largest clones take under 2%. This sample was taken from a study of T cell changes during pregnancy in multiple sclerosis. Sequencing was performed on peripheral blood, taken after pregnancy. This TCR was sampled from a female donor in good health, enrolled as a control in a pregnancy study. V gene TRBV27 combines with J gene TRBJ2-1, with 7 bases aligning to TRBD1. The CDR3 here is CASSPTRQGEQFF. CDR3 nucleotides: TGTGCCAGCAGCCCAACTAGACAGGGCGAGCAGTTCTTC.